Each of the 15 T cell receptor beta chains below was sequenced from the same sample in a study of blood T cell repertoires in COVID-19. Method: immunoSEQ multiplex PCR; TCRdb's copy keeps in-frame clones and lacks some. In the table there are about 81,000 clones, approximately 82% of which are singletons. Sample: peripheral blood. The origin of the receptors is a human donor in a cohort sampled during active COVID-19.

The rearrangement joins TRBV20-1 to TRBJ2-5; D unresolved. With 4 bases removed from V and 1 base from J, the gap between germline ends came to 4 bases. The CDR3 sequence is 11 residues long. The germline gives CDR1 DFQATT, CDR2 SNEGSKA (reference sequence). CDR3: CSANSQETQYF. The CDR3 DNA follows: TGCAGTGCTAACAGCCAAGAGACCCAGTACTTC.

This clone has only one observation. The rearrangement links TRBV15 to TRBJ2-7, with TRBD2 as a possible D gene (7 bases). V was clipped by 8 bases and J by 6 bases, with 17 bases between them. This CDR3 region has 13 residues. Germline V CDR1 and CDR2: LNHNV, YYDKDF (reference sequence). The CDR3 nucleotides are TGTGCCACCTCGGGGGGCGCCTTTGGCGAGCAGTACTTC. Translated: CATSGGAFGEQYF. Variable domain in full (rest from reference TRBV15 and TRBJ2-7): DAMVIQNPRYQVTQFGKPVTLSCSQTLNHNVMYWYQQKSSQAPKLLFHYYDKDFNNEADTPDNFQSRRPNTSFCFLDIRSPGLGDTAMYLCATSGGAFGEQYFGPGTRLTVT.

This chain links TRBV5-6 with TRBJ1-1; D might be TRBD1 (5 bases). The CDR3 is made up of 15 amino acids. Germline V gene data show CDR1 as SGHDT and CDR2 as YYEEEE. Trimming shortened V by 2 bases and J by 2 bases, and 13 bases separated the two germline ends. The CDR3 region is CASSFRVLTNTEAFF. The CDR3 DNA reads as TGTGCCAGCAGCTTCAGGGTTTTGACAAACACTGAAGCTTTCTTT. Using reference TRBV5-6 and TRBJ1-1 for the parts outside the CDR3, the full variable domain is DAGVTQSPTHLIKTRGQQVTLRCSPKSGHDTVSWYQQALGQGPQFIFQYYEEEERQRGNFPDRFSGHQFPNYSSELNVNALLLGDSALYLCASSFRVLTNTEAFFGQGTRLTVV.

This sequence joins TRBV11-2 and TRBJ1-2; D gene ambiguous. Germline V gene lookup returns CDR1 SGHAT and CDR2 FQNNGV. The V end lost 1 base, the J end lost 0 bases, and 3 bases lay between the germline ends. This CDR3 spans 13 amino acids. CDR3 bases: TGTGCCAGCAGCTTAGGAGCTAACTATGGCTACACCTTC. Protein: CASSLGANYGYTF.

V gene TRBV4-1 combines with J gene TRBJ1-2; 7 bases align to TRBD1. V lost 1 base, J lost 2 bases, and 7 bases stayed unmatched. Looked up from germline, CDR1 is MGHRA and CDR2 is YSYEKL. CDR3 length: 16 amino acids. In DNA form, the CDR3 reads TGCGCCAGCAGCCAAGTCTTTACAGGGGTGAACTATGGCTACACCTTC. Its translation is CASSQVFTGVNYGYTF.

The chain joins TRBV9 to TRBJ1-6, with TRBD1 identical over 8 bases. This CDR3 contains 15 residues. Losses at the gene ends were 2 bases for V and 7 bases for J; bases not matched to a gene: 5. Germline V lookup: CDR1 SGDLS, CDR2 YYNGEE. CDR3 in DNA: TGTGCCAGCAGCGTGGTGGGGACAGGCAATTCACCCCTCCACTTT. It encodes CASSVVGTGNSPLHF.

This clone was observed a single time. The CDR3 here is CASSFPTSGAYYEQYF. CDR3 DNA: TGTGCCAGCAGCTTCCCGACTAGCGGTGCCTACTACGAGCAGTACTTC. The V gene is TRBV7-2, the J gene TRBJ2-7; 9 nucleotides match TRBD2. V dropped 3 bases and J dropped 3; count of bases not matched to a gene: 9. Germline CDR1 reads SGHTA; CDR2 reads FQGNSA. The CDR3 is made up of 16 amino acids.

CDR3 nucleotides: TGTGCCAGCAGTTACGCGGCTAGCGGGGGGGCCGGTACGCAGTATTTT. Amino acid sequence: CASSYAASGGAGTQYF. This chain links TRBV6-2 or TRBV6-3 with TRBJ2-3; 12 bases map to TRBD2. CDR1 is MNHEY, CDR2 SVGEGT, per germline. Trimming removed 2 bases from V and 8 bases from J; junction bases left unmatched: 8. The CDR3 is 16 amino acids.

This clone came up once. V usage is TRBV6-5 and J usage is TRBJ1-6, with 8 bases aligning to TRBD1. V lost 2 bases to trimming and J lost 10 bases; unmatched junction nucleotides: 7. The CDR3 loop spans 15 amino acids. CDR1 MNHEY and CDR2 SVGAGI come from the germline V gene. In DNA, the CDR3 is TGTGCCAGCAGTTACCTCCGGACAGGGAACTCACCCCTCCACTTT. Translating it yields CASSYLRTGNSPLHF.

This clone was seen once. The CDR3 nucleotides read TGTGCCAGCAGTCCCTCTGACAGTAGGGGATTATACGAGCAGTACTTC. Residues: CASSPSDSRGLYEQYF. The rearrangement joins TRBV27 to TRBJ2-7; maybe TRBD1 (5 bases). V was shortened by 5 bases and J by 4 bases, with 21 bases between the two germline ends. The V gene's germline CDR1 is MNHEY and CDR2 SMNVEV (reference sequence). This CDR3 spans 16 amino acids.

This clone appeared a few times. The chain employs TRBV12-3 or TRBV12-4 and TRBJ2-7; perhaps TRBD2 as D (6 bases). The germline V and J ends were trimmed by 11 bases and 3 bases, with 14 bases remaining between them. The CDR3 sequence is 12 residues long. CDR3 in amino acids: CASGGVFYEQYF. The CDR3 DNA sequence: TGTGCCTCTGGAGGGGTTTTCTACGAGCAGTACTTC.

This rearrangement joins TRBV13 to TRBJ1-4, with D possibly being TRBD1 (6 bases). The CDR3 totals 15 residues. V lost 5 bases to trimming and J lost 6 bases, with 16 bases between them. Germline values: CDR1 PRHDT, CDR2 FYEKMQ (reference sequence). CDR3 nucleotide sequence: TGTGCCAGCAGCCTACTACAGGGAGGGGATGAAAAACTGTTTTTT. This sequence encodes CASSLLQGGDEKLFF.

The gene calls are TRBV7-2 and TRBJ2-5, with D possibly matching TRBD1 (5 bases). The germline V and J ends were trimmed by 1 base and 5 bases, with 11 bases remaining between them. Germline CDR1 and CDR2: SGHTA and FQGNSA. The CDR3 is made up of 14 amino acids. This CDR3 reads CASSLVQGRETQYF. CDR3 nucleotide sequence: TGTGCCAGCAGCTTAGTTCAGGGAAGGGAGACCCAGTACTTC. Combining the CDR3 with reference TRBV7-2 and TRBJ2-5 gives the whole variable domain GAGVSQSPSNKVTEKGKDVELRCDPISGHTALYWYRQSLGQGLEFLIYFQGNSAPDKSGLPSDRFSAERTGGSVSTLTIQRTQQEDSAVYLCASSLVQGRETQYFGPGTRLLVL.

V usage is TRBV6-6 and J usage is TRBJ1-1, with D uncertain. The CDR3 totals 14 residues. Trimming took 6 bases from V and 3 from J, leaving 14 bases between them. CDR1 MNHNY and CDR2 SVGAGI come from the germline V gene (reference sequence). The CDR3 loop is CASSPLGLHTEAFF. The CDR3 DNA follows: TGTGCCAGCAGCCCCCTAGGACTTCACACTGAAGCTTTCTTT.

The V call is TRBV5-1, the J call TRBJ1-1, with a possible D match to TRBD1 (6 bases). V dropped 4 bases and J dropped 4 bases, with 14 bases sitting between them. CDR3 size: 14 residues. Germline values: CDR1 SGHRS, CDR2 YFSETQ. The CDR3 region is CASSPYRESTEAFF. CDR3 bases: TGCGCCAGCAGCCCGTACAGGGAGTCCACTGAAGCTTTCTTT.